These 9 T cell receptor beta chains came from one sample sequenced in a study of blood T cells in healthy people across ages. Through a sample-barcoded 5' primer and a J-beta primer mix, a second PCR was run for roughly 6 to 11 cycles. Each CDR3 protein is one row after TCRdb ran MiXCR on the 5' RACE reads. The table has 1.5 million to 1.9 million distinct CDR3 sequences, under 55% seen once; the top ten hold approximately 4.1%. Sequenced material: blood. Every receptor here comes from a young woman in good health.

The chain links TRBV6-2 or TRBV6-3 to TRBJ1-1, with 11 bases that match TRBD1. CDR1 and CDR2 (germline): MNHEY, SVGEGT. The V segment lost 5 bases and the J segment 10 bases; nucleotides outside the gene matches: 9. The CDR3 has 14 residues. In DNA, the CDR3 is TGTGCCAGCAGTCTGAGGACAGGGGGCTCAGGAGCTTTCTTT. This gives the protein CASSLRTGGSGAFF.

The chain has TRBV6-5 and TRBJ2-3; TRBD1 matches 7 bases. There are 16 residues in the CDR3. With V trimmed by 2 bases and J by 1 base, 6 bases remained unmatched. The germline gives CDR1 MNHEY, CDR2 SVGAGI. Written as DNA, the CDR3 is TGTGCCAGCAGTTACCGAGGGGGCAGGGGCACAGATACGCAGTATTTT. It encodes CASSYRGGRGTDTQYF.

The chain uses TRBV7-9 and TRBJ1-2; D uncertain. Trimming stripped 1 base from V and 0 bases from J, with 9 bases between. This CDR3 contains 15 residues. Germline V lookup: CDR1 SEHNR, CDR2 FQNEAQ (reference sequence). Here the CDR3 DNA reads TGTGCCAGCAGCTTAGAGCGGGGTTCTAACTATGGCTACACCTTC. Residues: CASSLERGSNYGYTF.

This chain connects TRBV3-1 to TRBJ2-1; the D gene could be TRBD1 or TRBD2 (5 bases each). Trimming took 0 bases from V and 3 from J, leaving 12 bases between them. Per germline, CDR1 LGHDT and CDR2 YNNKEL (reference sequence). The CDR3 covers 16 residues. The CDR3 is CASSQETGGLYNEQFF. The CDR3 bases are TGTGCCAGCAGCCAAGAAACAGGAGGACTCTACAATGAGCAGTTCTTC.

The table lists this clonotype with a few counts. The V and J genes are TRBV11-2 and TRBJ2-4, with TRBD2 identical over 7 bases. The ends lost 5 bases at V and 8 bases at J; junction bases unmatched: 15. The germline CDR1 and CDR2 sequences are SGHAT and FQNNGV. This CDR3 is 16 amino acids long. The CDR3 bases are TGTGCCAGCAGCCGGGGAGCGGGACCTTATACGGACATTCAGTACTTC. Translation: CASSRGAGPYTDIQYF.

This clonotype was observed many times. The CDR3 DNA follows: TGTGCCAGCAGTCTCCTAGGGGACGAGCAGTACTTC. This sequence encodes CASSLLGDEQYF. The J gene is TRBJ2-7, the V gene TRBV27; a possible D gene is TRBD1 (5 bases). CDR3 length: 12 amino acids. Germline CDR1 MNHEY, CDR2 SMNVEV (reference sequence). V lost 5 bases and J lost 5, with 10 bases in between.

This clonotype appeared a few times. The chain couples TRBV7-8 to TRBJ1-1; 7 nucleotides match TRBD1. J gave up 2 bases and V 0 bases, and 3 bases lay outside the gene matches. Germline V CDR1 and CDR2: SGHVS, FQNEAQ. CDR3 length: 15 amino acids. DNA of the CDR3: TGTGCCAGCAGCTTAGCTCGGACAGGAAACACTGAAGCTTTCTTT. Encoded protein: CASSLARTGNTEAFF.

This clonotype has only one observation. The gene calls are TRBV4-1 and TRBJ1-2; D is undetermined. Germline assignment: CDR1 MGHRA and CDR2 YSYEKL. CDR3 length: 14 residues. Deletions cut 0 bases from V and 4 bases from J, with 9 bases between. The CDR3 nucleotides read TGCGCCAGCAGCCAAGATAGCCACCTCTATGGCTACACCTTC. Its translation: CASSQDSHLYGYTF.

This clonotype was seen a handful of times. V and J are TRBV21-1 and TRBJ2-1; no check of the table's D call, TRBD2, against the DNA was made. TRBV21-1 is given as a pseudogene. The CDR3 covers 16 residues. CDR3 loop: CASSNQGVTSGDEQFF. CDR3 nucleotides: TGTGCCAGCAGCAATCAAGGGGTAACTAGCGGCGATGAGCAGTTCTTC.